This T cell receptor beta chain is from a study of blood T cells in healthy people across ages. Study-wide findings and caveats: The unsorted PBMCs prevented any conclusive comparison of naive versus antigen-experienced cells. Comparison with aged donors showed that long-lived donors had more naive CD4+ cells and higher diversity.

Worth noting for this clonotype: Its antigen is as yet unknown.

A second PCR of about 7 to 11 cycles used a sample-barcoded 5' primer and a J-beta primer mix. Every single cDNA molecule received a tag from a template-switch adaptor with 12 random nucleotides. TCRdb itself ran the 5' RACE reads through MiXCR, one entry per CDR3 protein. The sample has under 1 million distinct CDR3 sequences, roughly 44% seen once. Germline assignment: CDR1 LGHNA and CDR2 YSLEER. The length of the CDR3 is 18 residues. V shed 0 bases and J 4 bases; nucleotides not matched to a gene: 8. A minimum of 6 micrograms of total RNA was extracted per sample. This chain uses TRBV4-3 with TRBJ2-3; 12 bases map to TRBD1. Source material: blood. This clonotype was obtained from a man in his 60s in good health. The CDR3 spells CASSQDRVGTGGPDTQYF. The CDR3 DNA reads TGCGCCAGCAGCCAAGATAGGGTGGGGACAGGGGGCCCAGATACGCAGTATTTT.